Listed below are T cell receptor beta chains from one sample, sequenced in a study of blood T cell repertoires in COVID-19. TCRdb's copy holds only in-frame clones and misses some; the assay was immunoSEQ multiplex PCR. The table shows about 300,000 clones, with around 82% occurring only once. Material for sequencing was peripheral blood. The source of these receptors is a woman aged 50 to 65 with acute or convalescent COVID-19. The CDR3 runs from the conserved cysteine through the conserved F or W. The order of the fields is clone size, D gene, V gene, J gene, CDR3 protein, CDR3 DNA. D genes are given only for firm matches. The size of a clone is reported for some rows only, either as once, few or many, or as a class for expanded clones.

clone_size: NA
d_call: NA
v_call: TRBV6-5
j_call: TRBJ2-7
cdr3_aa: CASTRASGAPYEQYF
cdr3_nt: TGTGCCAGCACCCGAGCGTCGGGAGCTCCCTACGAGCAGTACTTC

clone_size: once
d_call: TRBD2
v_call: TRBV7-7
j_call: TRBJ2-3
cdr3_aa: CASSSGLAGADTQYF
cdr3_nt: TGTGCCAGCAGCTCGGGACTAGCGGGAGCAGATACGCAGTATTTT

clone_size: NA
d_call: NA
v_call: TRBV12-2
j_call: TRBJ1-3
cdr3_aa: CASRLGTGNGNTIYF
cdr3_nt: TGTGCAAGTCGCTTAGGGACAGGGAATGGAAACACCATATATTTT

clone_size: NA
d_call: NA
v_call: TRBV2
j_call: TRBJ2-6
cdr3_aa: CASSPDSSGANVLTF
cdr3_nt: TGTGCCAGCAGTCCCGATAGCTCTGGGGCCAACGTCCTGACTTTC

clone_size: NA
d_call: NA
v_call: TRBV25-1
j_call: TRBJ1-6
cdr3_aa: CASSNGNSPLHF
cdr3_nt: TGTGCCAGCAGTAACGGTAATTCACCCCTCCACTTT

clone_size: NA
d_call: TRBD1
v_call: TRBV24-1
j_call: TRBJ1-1
cdr3_aa: CATSDTGTAHTEAFF
cdr3_nt: TGTGCCACCAGTGATACCGGGACAGCGCACACTGAAGCTTTCTTT

clone_size: NA
d_call: TRBD2
v_call: TRBV9
j_call: TRBJ2-2
cdr3_aa: CASSAGTTYRTGELFF
cdr3_nt: TGTGCCAGCAGCGCCGGGACTACCTACCGCACCGGGGAGCTGTTTTTT

clone_size: once
d_call: TRBD1
v_call: TRBV27
j_call: TRBJ1-2
cdr3_aa: CASSTGVGYTF
cdr3_nt: TGTGCCAGCAGCACAGGGGTCGGCTACACCTTC

clone_size: NA
d_call: NA
v_call: TRBV7-8
j_call: TRBJ2-1
cdr3_aa: CASSPSALTTDEQFF
cdr3_nt: TGTGCCAGCAGCCCCAGCGCCCTGACGACCGATGAGCAGTTCTTC

clone_size: NA
d_call: TRBD1
v_call: TRBV5-1
j_call: TRBJ2-5
cdr3_aa: CASSPGQRETQYF
cdr3_nt: TGCGCCAGCAGCCCGGGACAGCGGGAGACCCAGTACTTC

clone_size: NA
d_call: TRBD1
v_call: TRBV5-5
j_call: TRBJ2-7
cdr3_aa: CASSPATGIGYEQYF
cdr3_nt: TGTGCCAGCAGCCCCGCGACAGGGATAGGCTACGAGCAGTACTTC

clone_size: NA
d_call: TRBD1
v_call: TRBV2
j_call: TRBJ1-1
cdr3_aa: CASSRGQGASRAFF
cdr3_nt: TGTGCCAGCAGCCGAGGACAGGGGGCGAGTAGAGCTTTCTTT

clone_size: once
d_call: NA
v_call: TRBV2
j_call: TRBJ2-5
cdr3_aa: CASSGAVIQETQYF
cdr3_nt: TGTGCCAGCAGTGGGGCAGTGATCCAAGAGACCCAGTACTTC

clone_size: NA
d_call: NA
v_call: TRBV4-1
j_call: TRBJ1-2
cdr3_aa: CASSDRDSNGRGYTF
cdr3_nt: TGCGCCAGCAGCGACCGGGACTCTAACGGTCGTGGCTACACCTTC

clone_size: NA
d_call: NA
v_call: TRBV2
j_call: TRBJ1-2
cdr3_aa: CASSRGTFEGYTF
cdr3_nt: TGTGCCAGCAGCCGAGGAACCTTCGAGGGCTACACCTTC

clone_size: NA
d_call: NA
v_call: TRBV10-3
j_call: TRBJ1-2
cdr3_aa: CAISESGDLVYGYTF
cdr3_nt: TGTGCCATCAGTGAGTCAGGGGACTTAGTCTATGGCTACACCTTC

clone_size: NA
d_call: NA
v_call: TRBV21-1
j_call: TRBJ2-1
cdr3_aa: CASSKAIESNNEQFF
cdr3_nt: TGTGCCAGCAGCAAAGCGATCGAGTCAAACAATGAGCAGTTCTTC

clone_size: NA
d_call: NA
v_call: TRBV9
j_call: TRBJ1-5
cdr3_aa: CASSATGSSNQPQHF
cdr3_nt: TGTGCCAGCAGCGCAACAGGGAGTAGCAATCAGCCCCAGCATTTT

clone_size: NA
d_call: TRBD2
v_call: TRBV3-1/TRBV3-2
j_call: TRBJ2-2
cdr3_aa: CASSPLAGGRTGELFF
cdr3_nt: TGTGCCAGCAGCCCCTTAGCGGGAGGGAGGACCGGGGAGCTGTTTTTT

clone_size: NA
d_call: TRBD2
v_call: TRBV11-2
j_call: TRBJ2-5
cdr3_aa: CASSPGGAALLRGQETQYF
cdr3_nt: TGTGCCAGCAGCCCCGGGGGGGCCGCCTTGCTTAGGGGCCAAGAGACCCAGTACTTC

clone_size: NA
d_call: NA
v_call: TRBV7-2
j_call: TRBJ2-7
cdr3_aa: CASSLDAGLPDEQYF
cdr3_nt: TGTGCCAGCAGCTTAGATGCGGGATTGCCGGACGAGCAGTACTTC

clone_size: NA
d_call: NA
v_call: TRBV7-3
j_call: TRBJ2-5
cdr3_aa: CASSSGLQETQYF
cdr3_nt: TGTGCCAGCAGTTCAGGGCTCCAAGAGACCCAGTACTTC

clone_size: few
d_call: NA
v_call: TRBV19
j_call: TRBJ1-1
cdr3_aa: CASSNRVSDTEAFF
cdr3_nt: TGTGCCAGCTCGAACAGGGTATCGGACACTGAAGCTTTCTTT

clone_size: NA
d_call: NA
v_call: TRBV19
j_call: TRBJ2-4
cdr3_aa: CASSSQGKNIQYF
cdr3_nt: TGTGCCAGTAGTAGCCAGGGGAAAAACATTCAGTACTTC

clone_size: once
d_call: NA
v_call: TRBV20-1
j_call: TRBJ1-2
cdr3_aa: CSARFLGISHF
cdr3_nt: TGCAGTGCTAGGTTTTTGGGCATATCCCACTTC

clone_size: NA
d_call: TRBD2
v_call: TRBV3-1/TRBV3-2
j_call: TRBJ2-1
cdr3_aa: CASSPSGGGRGNEQFF
cdr3_nt: TGTGCCAGCAGCCCCTCCGGGGGGGGCCGAGGTAATGAGCAGTTCTTC

clone_size: NA
d_call: TRBD2
v_call: TRBV29-1
j_call: TRBJ2-2
cdr3_aa: CSVLPGLDTGELFF
cdr3_nt: TGCAGCGTTTTGCCGGGACTAGACACCGGGGAGCTGTTTTTT

clone_size: NA
d_call: NA
v_call: TRBV12-5
j_call: TRBJ1-5
cdr3_aa: CASGLEQNQPQHF
cdr3_nt: TGTGCTAGTGGTTTGGAACAGAATCAGCCCCAGCATTTT

clone_size: NA
d_call: TRBD1
v_call: TRBV29-1
j_call: TRBJ1-1
cdr3_aa: CSVTQGTNTEAFF
cdr3_nt: TGCAGCGTCACACAGGGGACAAACACTGAAGCTTTCTTT

clone_size: NA
d_call: TRBD1
v_call: TRBV7-2
j_call: TRBJ1-2
cdr3_aa: CASSPSRDRGFYGYTF
cdr3_nt: TGTGCCAGCAGCCCATCCCGGGACAGGGGCTTCTATGGCTACACCTTC

clone_size: NA
d_call: TRBD1
v_call: TRBV2
j_call: TRBJ1-6
cdr3_aa: CASSETGQGGNSPLHF
cdr3_nt: TGTGCCAGCAGTGAAACTGGACAGGGTGGTAATTCACCCCTCCACTTT

clone_size: NA
d_call: NA
v_call: TRBV9
j_call: TRBJ1-2
cdr3_aa: CASSTTGTNYGYTF
cdr3_nt: TGTGCCAGCAGCACCACCGGGACTAACTATGGCTACACCTTC

clone_size: NA
d_call: NA
v_call: TRBV7-2
j_call: TRBJ2-3
cdr3_aa: CASSPYTDTQYF
cdr3_nt: TGTGCCAGCAGCCCGTACACAGATACGCAGTATTTT

clone_size: NA
d_call: NA
v_call: TRBV27
j_call: TRBJ1-1
cdr3_aa: CASSPQGLNTEAFF
cdr3_nt: TGTGCCAGCAGTCCACAGGGACTGAACACTGAAGCTTTCTTT

clone_size: NA
d_call: NA
v_call: TRBV18
j_call: TRBJ2-7
cdr3_aa: CASSPDEDLLSYEQYF
cdr3_nt: TGTGCCAGCTCACCCGACGAGGATCTTTTGTCCTACGAGCAGTACTTC

clone_size: NA
d_call: TRBD1
v_call: TRBV19
j_call: TRBJ1-2
cdr3_aa: CASSHGQGAPSGYTF
cdr3_nt: TGTGCCAGTAGCCATGGACAGGGGGCGCCTTCTGGCTACACCTTC

clone_size: NA
d_call: NA
v_call: TRBV30
j_call: TRBJ1-1
cdr3_aa: CAWRAGTEAFF
cdr3_nt: TGTGCCTGGAGGGCGGGCACTGAAGCTTTCTTT

clone_size: NA
d_call: TRBD2
v_call: TRBV27
j_call: TRBJ2-5
cdr3_aa: CASSLVSGRMETQYF
cdr3_nt: TGTGCCAGCAGTTTAGTAAGCGGGAGAATGGAGACCCAGTACTTC

clone_size: NA
d_call: NA
v_call: TRBV7-8
j_call: TRBJ1-5
cdr3_aa: CASSLARVQPQHF
cdr3_nt: TGTGCCAGCAGCTTAGCGAGGGTTCAGCCCCAGCATTTT

clone_size: NA
d_call: NA
v_call: TRBV7-9
j_call: TRBJ1-3
cdr3_aa: CASSLKQAGNTIYF
cdr3_nt: TGTGCCAGCAGCTTAAAGCAGGCTGGAAACACCATATATTTT

clone_size: once
d_call: NA
v_call: TRBV2
j_call: TRBJ2-7
cdr3_aa: CASRREYEQYF
cdr3_nt: TGTGCCAGCAGGAGGGAGTACGAGCAGTACTTC

clone_size: NA
d_call: TRBD1
v_call: TRBV7-8
j_call: TRBJ1-3
cdr3_aa: CASSSQTGGASGNTIYF
cdr3_nt: TGTGCCAGCAGCTCACAGACAGGGGGCGCCTCTGGAAACACCATATATTTT

clone_size: NA
d_call: NA
v_call: TRBV5-1
j_call: TRBJ1-4
cdr3_aa: CASSLSNEKLFF
cdr3_nt: TGCGCCAGCAGCTTGTCGAATGAAAAACTGTTTTTT

clone_size: NA
d_call: NA
v_call: TRBV7-2
j_call: TRBJ1-5
cdr3_aa: CASSLAPPRRVDNQPQHF
cdr3_nt: TGTGCCAGCAGCTTAGCGCCCCCCCGCAGGGTAGACAATCAGCCCCAGCATTTT

clone_size: few
d_call: NA
v_call: TRBV2
j_call: TRBJ1-2
cdr3_aa: CASSERGVRGYTF
cdr3_nt: TGTGCCAGCAGTGAAAGGGGCGTCAGAGGCTACACCTTC

clone_size: NA
d_call: NA
v_call: TRBV7-9
j_call: TRBJ1-1
cdr3_aa: CASSPSGEAFF
cdr3_nt: TGTGCCAGCAGCCCGTCGGGTGAAGCTTTCTTT

clone_size: NA
d_call: TRBD2
v_call: TRBV6-5
j_call: TRBJ2-3
cdr3_aa: CASASGGSTDTQYF
cdr3_nt: TGTGCCAGCGCTAGCGGGGGTAGCACAGATACGCAGTATTTT

clone_size: few
d_call: NA
v_call: TRBV18
j_call: TRBJ1-6
cdr3_aa: CASSPSGGANSPLHF
cdr3_nt: TGTGCCAGCTCACCTTCGGGGGGCGCGAATTCACCCCTCCACTTT

clone_size: NA
d_call: TRBD1
v_call: TRBV15
j_call: TRBJ2-1
cdr3_aa: CATSTYGGQGARDEQFF
cdr3_nt: TGTGCCACCAGCACCTATGGGGGACAGGGGGCGCGGGATGAGCAGTTCTTC

clone_size: NA
d_call: NA
v_call: TRBV30
j_call: TRBJ2-3
cdr3_aa: CAWSYILQGTDTQYF
cdr3_nt: TGTGCCTGGAGCTATATTTTACAGGGAACAGATACGCAGTATTTT

clone_size: NA
d_call: NA
v_call: TRBV9
j_call: TRBJ1-2
cdr3_aa: CASSPRPQERYGYTF
cdr3_nt: TGTGCCAGCAGCCCTCGGCCTCAAGAGCGGTATGGCTACACCTTC

clone_size: NA
d_call: TRBD2
v_call: TRBV7-3
j_call: TRBJ2-1
cdr3_aa: CASSSPTSGFGEQFF
cdr3_nt: TGTGCCAGCAGCTCGCCGACTAGCGGGTTTGGTGAGCAGTTCTTC

clone_size: NA
d_call: TRBD1
v_call: TRBV5-1
j_call: TRBJ2-5
cdr3_aa: CASSFLDREETQYF
cdr3_nt: TGCGCCAGCAGCTTTTTAGACAGGGAAGAGACCCAGTACTTC